The sequence of this T cell receptor (beta chain) was determined in a study of radiation and T cells in renal cell carcinoma. Noted time point: baseline pretreatment blood. Treatment here: 15 Gy SBRT to primary tumor, nephrectomy 4 weeks later. Blood was sampled at baseline, 2 weeks and 4 weeks after SBRT. Germline V gene data show CDR1 as SGHDN and CDR2 as FVKESK. Unmatched junction bases numbered 16, after V lost 5 bases and J lost 8 bases. This CDR3 comprises 17 residues. The assay was immunoSEQ multiplex PCR, and TCRdb's table has in-frame clones only and misses some. The sample contains approximately 140,000 clones, roughly nine tenths of which appear only once.

The sample here was blood, taken from a patient whose treatment included radiotherapy and nephrectomy. The chain recombines TRBV14 with TRBJ2-1, with 9 bases identical to TRBD2. This clonotype originated in a woman in her 70s with renal cell carcinoma. CDR3 residues: CASSSSRRGGAIDEQFF. The DNA for the CDR3 is TGTGCCAGCAGCAGCTCCCGGCGCGGGGGGGCCATCGATGAGCAGTTCTTC.